This record looks at one TCR beta chain sequence and its context. Original handling: The assay estimated nucleated cells by amplifying reference gene primers. Using immunoSEQ multiplex PCR, the repertoire was profiled, and TCRdb retains in-frame clones only, with some absent. V and J calls and clone size come straight from that table; D and trimming were deduced from the DNA. The repertoire holds 250,000 or so clones, with more than 80% as singletons. Looked up from germline, CDR1 is WSHSY and CDR2 is SAAADI. V was clipped by 7 bases and J by 3 bases, with 13 bases between them. This CDR3 is built from 14 residues. The data were obtained in a study of blood T cell repertoires in COVID-19.

The sequenced material came from PBMCs or T cells enriched from blood (not recorded which). This chain connects TRBV10-2 to TRBJ1-5; TRBD1 might be the D (6 bases). The clonotype was recovered from a woman in her 30s with acute COVID-19. The CDR3, as DNA: TGCGCCAGCACCCCTGACAGGTACAATCAGCCCCAGCATTTT. Its translation is CASTPDRYNQPQHF.